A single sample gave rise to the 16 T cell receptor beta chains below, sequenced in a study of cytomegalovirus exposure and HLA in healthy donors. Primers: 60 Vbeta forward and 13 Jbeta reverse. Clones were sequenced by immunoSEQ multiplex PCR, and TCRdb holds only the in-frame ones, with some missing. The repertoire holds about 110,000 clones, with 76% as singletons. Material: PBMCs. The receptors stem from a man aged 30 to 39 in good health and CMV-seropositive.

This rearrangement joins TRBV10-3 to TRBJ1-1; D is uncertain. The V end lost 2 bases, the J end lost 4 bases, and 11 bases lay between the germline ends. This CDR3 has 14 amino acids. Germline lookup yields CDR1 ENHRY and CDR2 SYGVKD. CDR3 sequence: CAISEVGRATEAFF. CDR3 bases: TGTGCCATCAGTGAGGTCGGGAGGGCCACTGAAGCTTTCTTT.

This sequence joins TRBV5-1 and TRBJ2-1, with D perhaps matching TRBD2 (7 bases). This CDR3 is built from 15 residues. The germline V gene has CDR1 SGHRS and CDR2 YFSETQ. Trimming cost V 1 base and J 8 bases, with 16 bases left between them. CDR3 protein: CASSLRGGLGDEQFF. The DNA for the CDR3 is TGCGCCAGCAGCTTGAGGGGGGGGCTAGGCGATGAGCAGTTCTTC.

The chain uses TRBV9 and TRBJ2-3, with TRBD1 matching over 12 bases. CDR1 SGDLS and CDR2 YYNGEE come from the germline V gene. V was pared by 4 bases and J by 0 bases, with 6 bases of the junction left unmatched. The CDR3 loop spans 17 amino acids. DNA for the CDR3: TGTGCCAGCAGCTACCGGGACAGGGGGCTCAGCACAGATACGCAGTATTTT. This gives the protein CASSYRDRGLSTDTQYF.

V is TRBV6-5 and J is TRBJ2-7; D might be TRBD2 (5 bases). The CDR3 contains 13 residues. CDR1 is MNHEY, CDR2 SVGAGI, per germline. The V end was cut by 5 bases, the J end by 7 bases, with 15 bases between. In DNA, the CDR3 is TGTGCCAGCAGTCCGCCCCGAACGGGGGAGCAGTACTTC. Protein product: CASSPPRTGEQYF.

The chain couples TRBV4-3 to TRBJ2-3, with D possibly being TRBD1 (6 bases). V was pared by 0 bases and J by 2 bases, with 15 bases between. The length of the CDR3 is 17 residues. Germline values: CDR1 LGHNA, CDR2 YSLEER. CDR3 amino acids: CASSQDWGQGNTDTQYF. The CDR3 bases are TGCGCCAGCAGCCAAGATTGGGGGCAGGGGAACACAGATACGCAGTATTTT.

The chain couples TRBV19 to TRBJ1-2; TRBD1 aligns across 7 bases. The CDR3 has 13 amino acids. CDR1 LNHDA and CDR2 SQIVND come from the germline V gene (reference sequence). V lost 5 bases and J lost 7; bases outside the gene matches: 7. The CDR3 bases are TGTGCCAGTAGTGGCGGACAGGCTATTGGCTACACCTTC. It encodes CASSGGQAIGYTF.

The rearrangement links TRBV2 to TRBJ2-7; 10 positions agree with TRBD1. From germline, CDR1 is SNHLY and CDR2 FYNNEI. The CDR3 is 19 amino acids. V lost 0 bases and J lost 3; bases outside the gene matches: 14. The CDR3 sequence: CASSEARGSGQGSVYEQYF. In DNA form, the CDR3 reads TGTGCCAGCAGTGAAGCGAGAGGATCGGGACAGGGGAGTGTCTACGAGCAGTACTTC.

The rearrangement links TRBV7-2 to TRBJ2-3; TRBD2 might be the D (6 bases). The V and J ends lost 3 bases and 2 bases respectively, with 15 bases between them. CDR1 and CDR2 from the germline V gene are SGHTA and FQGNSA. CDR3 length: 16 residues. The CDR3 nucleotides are TGTGCCAGCAGCTTTACCCCCGGGGGAATCACAGATACGCAGTATTTT. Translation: CASSFTPGGITDTQYF.

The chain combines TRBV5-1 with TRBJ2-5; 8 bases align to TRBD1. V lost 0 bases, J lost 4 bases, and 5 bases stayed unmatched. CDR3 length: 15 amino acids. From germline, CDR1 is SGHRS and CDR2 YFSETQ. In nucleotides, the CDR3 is TGCGCCAGCAGCTTGGGGACAGGGACCGGAGAGACCCAGTACTTC. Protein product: CASSLGTGTGETQYF. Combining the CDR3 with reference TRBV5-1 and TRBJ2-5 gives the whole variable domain KAGVTQTPRYLIKTRGQQVTLSCSPISGHRSVSWYQQTPGQGLQFLFEYFSETQRNKGNFPGRFSGRQFSNSRSEMNVSTLELGDSALYLCASSLGTGTGETQYFGPGTRLLVL.

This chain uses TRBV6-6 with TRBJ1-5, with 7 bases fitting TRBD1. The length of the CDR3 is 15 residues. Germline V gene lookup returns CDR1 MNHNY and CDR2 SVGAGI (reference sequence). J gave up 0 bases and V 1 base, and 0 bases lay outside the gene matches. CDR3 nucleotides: TGTGCCAGCAGTTACTGGGACAGTAGCAATCAGCCCCAGCATTTT. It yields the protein CASSYWDSSNQPQHF.

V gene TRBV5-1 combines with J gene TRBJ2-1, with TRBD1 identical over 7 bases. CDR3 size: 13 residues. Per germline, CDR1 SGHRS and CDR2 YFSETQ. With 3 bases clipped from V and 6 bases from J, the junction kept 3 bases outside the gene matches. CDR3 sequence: CASSWGQINEQFF. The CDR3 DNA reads TGCGCCAGCAGCTGGGGACAGATCAATGAGCAGTTCTTC.

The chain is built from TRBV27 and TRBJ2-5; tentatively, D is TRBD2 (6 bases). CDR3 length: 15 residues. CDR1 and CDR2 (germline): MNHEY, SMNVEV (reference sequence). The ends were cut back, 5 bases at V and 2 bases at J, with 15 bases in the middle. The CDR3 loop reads CASSTRTGEQETQYF. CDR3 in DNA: TGTGCCAGCAGTACACGCACGGGGGAGCAAGAGACCCAGTACTTC.

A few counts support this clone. CDR3 nucleotide sequence: TGTGCCAGCAGCGTAGCTACAACAGCCTCTGGAAACACCATATATTTT. Translation gives CASSVATTASGNTIYF. The rearrangement links TRBV9 to TRBJ1-3; D gene ambiguous. V gave up 0 bases and J gave up 0 bases, with 10 bases separating them. The CDR3 is 16 amino acids. Germline lookup yields CDR1 SGDLS and CDR2 YYNGEE. Combining the CDR3 with reference TRBV9 and TRBJ1-3 gives the whole variable domain DSGVTQTPKHLITATGQRVTLRCSPRSGDLSVYWYQQSLDQGLQFLIQYYNGEERAKGNILERFSAQQFPDLHSELNLSSLELGDSALYFCASSVATTASGNTIYFGEGSWLTVV.

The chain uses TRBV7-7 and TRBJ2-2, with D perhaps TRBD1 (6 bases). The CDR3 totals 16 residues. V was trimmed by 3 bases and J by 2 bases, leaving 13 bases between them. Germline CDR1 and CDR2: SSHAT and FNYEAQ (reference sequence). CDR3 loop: CASSFDSGDNTGELFF. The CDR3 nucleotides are TGTGCCAGCAGCTTTGATTCAGGGGATAACACCGGGGAGCTGTTTTTT.

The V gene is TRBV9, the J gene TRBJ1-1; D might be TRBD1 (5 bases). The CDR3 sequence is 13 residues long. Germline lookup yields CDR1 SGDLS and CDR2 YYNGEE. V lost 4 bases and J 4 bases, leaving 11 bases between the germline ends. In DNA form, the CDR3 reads TGTGCCAGCAGCTTAGGTGGGGCCACTGAAGCTTTCTTT. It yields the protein CASSLGGATEAFF.

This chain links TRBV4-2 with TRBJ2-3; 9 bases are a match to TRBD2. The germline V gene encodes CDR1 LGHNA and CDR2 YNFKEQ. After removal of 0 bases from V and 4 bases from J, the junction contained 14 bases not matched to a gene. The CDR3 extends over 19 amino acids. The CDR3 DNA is TGTGCCAGCAGCCAAGATACTAAAGGCGGGGGGGCCGGAGCAGATACGCAGTATTTT. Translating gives CASSQDTKGGGAGADTQYF.